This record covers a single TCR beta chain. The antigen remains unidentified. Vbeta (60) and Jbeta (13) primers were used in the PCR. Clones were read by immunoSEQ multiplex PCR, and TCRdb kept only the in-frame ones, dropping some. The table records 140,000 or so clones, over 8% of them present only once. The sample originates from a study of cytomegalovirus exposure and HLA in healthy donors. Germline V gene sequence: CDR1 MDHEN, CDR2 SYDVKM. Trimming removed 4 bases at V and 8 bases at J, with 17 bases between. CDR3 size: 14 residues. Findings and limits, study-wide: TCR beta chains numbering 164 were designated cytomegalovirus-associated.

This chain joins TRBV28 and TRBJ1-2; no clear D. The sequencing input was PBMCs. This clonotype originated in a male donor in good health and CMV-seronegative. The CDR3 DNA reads TGTGCCAGCAGTTATTACCCCCGGGATCCGGGCTACACCTTC. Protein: CASSYYPRDPGYTF.